What follows is one T cell receptor (beta chain) and its context. The CDR3 extends over 15 amino acids. CDR1 is LNHDA, CDR2 SQIVND, per germline (reference sequence). Trimming stripped 0 bases from V and 4 bases from J, with 12 bases between. The data belong to a study of long-term antiretroviral therapy in people with HIV. It was version v3.0 of the immunoSEQ assay that was run at survey level. The repertoire was sequenced with immunoSEQ multiplex PCR; TCRdb's copy has only in-frame clones and lacks some. The table shows more than 20,000 clones, with over 80% occurring only once. V usage is TRBV19 and J usage is TRBJ1-2; D call uncertain. The clonotype originates from a man aged 18 to 29 with HIV. The material sequenced was unsorted PBMCs, taken about 4 years after starting antiretroviral therapy. CDR3 nucleotide sequence: TGTGCCAGTAGTATAGAAAGACCCCTACCCTATGGCTACACCTTC. As protein: CASSIERPLPYGYTF.